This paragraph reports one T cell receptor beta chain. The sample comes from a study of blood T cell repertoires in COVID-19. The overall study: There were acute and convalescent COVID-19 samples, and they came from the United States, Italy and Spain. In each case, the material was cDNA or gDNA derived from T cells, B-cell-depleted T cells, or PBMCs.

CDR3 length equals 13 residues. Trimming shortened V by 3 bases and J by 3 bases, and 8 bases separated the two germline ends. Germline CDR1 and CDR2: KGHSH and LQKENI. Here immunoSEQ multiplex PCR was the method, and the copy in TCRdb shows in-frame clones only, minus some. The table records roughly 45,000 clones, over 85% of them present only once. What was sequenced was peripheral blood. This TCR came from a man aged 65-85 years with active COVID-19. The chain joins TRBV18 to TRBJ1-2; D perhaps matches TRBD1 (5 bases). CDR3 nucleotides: TGTGCCAGCTCACCCCGGGGGTACTATGGCTACACCTTC. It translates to CASSPRGYYGYTF.